This TCR beta chain came from a study of T cell responses to AZD1222 COVID-19 vaccine. Study-wide results and caveats: Spike regions recognized by vaccine-associated CD4 TCRs spanned the protein, led by 160-218 and 743-854. Close to half of spike-specific TCRs reportedly recognize unmutated variant regions.

On this clone: Antigen specificity is unknown.

Sequencing used immunoSEQ multiplex PCR; TCRdb keeps in-frame clones, though not all of them. The sample has 110,000 to 150,000 clones, around 93% seen once; the top ten hold about 9.1%. Germline V CDR1 and CDR2: SNHLY, FYNNEI. The length of the CDR3 is 15 residues. V gave up 6 bases and J gave up 9 bases; unmatched junction bases: 8. The TCR was taken from an adult in good health. Sequencing was performed on peripheral blood, taken on day 0 of AZD1222 vaccination. The rearrangement links TRBV2 to TRBJ1-6, with TRBD1 identical over 10 bases. The CDR3 loop is CASSQGTGVLSPLHF. Here the CDR3 DNA reads TGTGCCAGCAGCCAAGGGACAGGGGTCCTTTCACCCCTCCACTTT.